One sample yielded the 2 T cell receptor beta chains listed below, sequenced in a study of tumor and adjacent non-tumor tissue in lung cancer. RNA was extracted from bulk tissue without any cell sorting. More than 3 cm separated this lung sample from the edge of the tumor. Three rounds of nested PCR, following a modified ARM-PCR protocol, produced the TCRbeta library. TCRdb reprocessed the multiplex PCR reads via MiXCR and lists one record per CDR3 protein. Among 110,000 or so distinct CDR3 sequences, roughly two thirds were seen once, and the ten largest hold around 19%. What was sequenced was distant non-tumor lung tissue. Receptors were obtained from a man in his sixties with non-small cell lung cancer.

For this clonotype: This sequence may be a read error, since a much larger clone differs from it by one base. The chain couples TRBV14 to TRBJ2-2; no clear D. This CDR3 comprises 14 residues. The germline gives CDR1 SGHDN, CDR2 FVKESK. CDR3 amino acids: CASIQAILTGELFF. The CDR3 nucleotides read TGTGCCAGCATCCAAGCCATTCTCACCGGGGAGCTGTTTTTT.

Points on this clonotype: Sequence at one end of the junction differs from germline and may be a read error. J is TRBJ1-5 and V is TRBV6-2 or TRBV6-3; unclear D gene. Germline V gives CDR1 MNHEY, CDR2 SVGEGT. This CDR3 comprises 13 residues. This CDR3 reads CASARVSNQPKHF. For the CDR3, the DNA is TGTGCCAGCGCGAGGGTGAGCAATCAGCCCAAGCATTTT.